Listed here are 18 T cell receptor beta chains from one sample, sequenced in a study of Graves' ophthalmopathy and Graves' hyperthyroidism. Amplified TCR beta CDR3 regions were obtained using RNA transcripts as template. HTBI primers primed a first-round RT-PCR, and a second-round multiplex PCR followed. TCRdb re-derived calls from the multiplex PCR reads in MiXCR, one entry per CDR3 protein. The sample records approximately 210,000 distinct CDR3 sequences, just under 30% being singletons. Sequencing used peripheral blood. These receptors were obtained from a man in his fifties with Graves' ophthalmopathy.

In its sample, this clonotype was seen many times. The rearrangement joins TRBV7-2 to TRBJ1-2; 8 nucleotides match TRBD1. Germline V gene lookup returns CDR1 SGHTA and CDR2 FQGNSA. With 6 bases clipped from V and 6 bases from J, the junction kept 6 bases outside the gene matches. The CDR3 has 13 residues. The CDR3, as DNA: TGTGCCAGCAGTCGGGACAGGCTGAATGGCTACACCTTC. Translating it yields CASSRDRLNGYTF.

This clonotype was recorded many times. V is TRBV13 and J is TRBJ2-7; D unresolved. The V end lost 4 bases, the J end lost 7 bases, and 11 bases lay between the germline ends. This CDR3 is built from 12 residues. Germline assignment: CDR1 PRHDT and CDR2 FYEKMQ (reference sequence). The CDR3 sequence: CASSSWGSEQYF. The CDR3 nucleotides read TGTGCCAGCAGCTCGTGGGGTTCTGAGCAGTACTTC.

This clonotype was recorded at least ten times. V is TRBV6-5 and J is TRBJ2-5; tentative D call: TRBD2 (7 bases). CDR1 and CDR2 from the germline V gene are MNHEY and SVGAGI. V lost 0 bases to trimming and J lost 4 bases, with 12 bases between them. The CDR3 loop spans 15 amino acids. CDR3 nucleotide sequence: TGTGCCAGCAGTTACTCGACGGGGGGCGGAGAGACCCAGTACTTC. Translating gives CASSYSTGGGETQYF.

This clonotype showed up many times. CDR3 nucleotides: TGTGCCAGCAGTTCCCGGGACAGGGGTTACGAGCAGTACTTC. It encodes CASSSRDRGYEQYF. The chain is built from TRBV7-9 and TRBJ2-7; the match to TRBD1 covers 10 bases. Germline CDR1 is SEHNR and CDR2 is FQNEAQ (reference sequence). Trimming cost V 6 bases and J 4 bases; bases outside gene matches: 6. The CDR3 is made up of 14 amino acids.

V is TRBV12-3 or TRBV12-4 and J is TRBJ2-7, with D unresolved. The CDR3 loop spans 12 amino acids. V was shortened by 0 bases and J by 5 bases, with 5 bases between the two germline ends. CDR3 in amino acids: CASSLAAHEQYF. CDR3 nucleotides: TGTGCCAGCAGTTTAGCGGCCCACGAGCAGTACTTC.

This clonotype was seen at least ten times. The genes are TRBV20-1 and TRBJ2-2, with D unclear. Germline V gene data show CDR1 as DFQATT and CDR2 as SNEGSKA (reference sequence). Trimming shortened V by 6 bases and J by 2 bases, and 10 bases separated the two germline ends. The CDR3 totals 13 residues. CDR3 DNA sequence: TGCAGTGCGCTGAGAGCCAACACCGGGGAGCTGTTTTTT. The encoded protein is CSALRANTGELFF.

This clonotype has a count of ten or more. The V and J genes are TRBV28 and TRBJ2-7; D might be TRBD2 (6 bases). Trimming removed 5 bases from V and 4 bases from J, with 12 bases in between. Germline CDR1 reads MDHEN; CDR2 reads SYDVKM. The length of the CDR3 is 13 residues. CDR3 bases: TGTGCCAGCAGTCCATCTGGGGGGTACGAGCAGTACTTC. Protein product: CASSPSGGYEQYF.

This clonotype has a count of ten or more. This may come from a read error, since a much larger clone is one base off. V and J are TRBV28 and TRBJ1-1; D remains ambiguous. The CDR3 has 15 amino acids. Germline V lookup: CDR1 MDHEN, CDR2 SYDVKM. CDR3 residues: CVSSFSRHTGPEAFF. The CDR3 bases are TGTGTCAGCAGTTTTTCCCGCCACACCGGGCCTGAAGCTTTCTTT.

This chain connects TRBV20-1 to TRBJ2-5; 8 nucleotides align to TRBD2. This CDR3 comprises 14 residues. Trimming at V came to 1 base and at J to 5 bases, leaving 6 bases not matched to a gene. Looked up from germline, CDR1 is DFQATT and CDR2 is SNEGSKA (reference sequence). DNA for the CDR3: TGCAGTGCTAGAGTCCCCGGGGGGGACGAGACCCAGTACTTC. This codes for CSARVPGGDETQYF.

The chain links TRBV11-2 to TRBJ1-1; TRBD1 agrees at 8 bases. After removal of 5 bases from V and 0 bases from J, the junction contained 8 bases not matched to a gene. The CDR3 runs 16 residues. Germline CDR1 SGHAT, CDR2 FQNNGV. The CDR3 bases are TGTGCCAGCAGCCGAGGGGACAGGACAATGAACACTGAAGCTTTCTTT. Its protein is CASSRGDRTMNTEAFF.

This CDR3 is CASSQGRLAGNTGELFF. Written as DNA, the CDR3 is TGTGCCAGCAGCCAGGGGCGACTAGCGGGTAACACCGGGGAGCTGTTTTTT. V and J are TRBV12-3 or TRBV12-4 and TRBJ2-2; 10 bases align to TRBD2. V shed 6 bases, J shed 2 bases, and the junction held 9 bases outside the gene matches. This CDR3 region has 17 residues.

This clonotype was picked up many times. The rearrangement joins TRBV20-1 to TRBJ1-2, with D tentatively TRBD1 (6 bases). Trimming cost V 4 bases and J 4 bases, with 13 bases left between them. The CDR3 is 13 amino acids. Per germline, CDR1 DFQATT and CDR2 SNEGSKA (reference sequence). The DNA for the CDR3 is TGCAGTGCTACGGGAGGGGGGAGCTATGGCTACACCTTC. This sequence encodes CSATGGGSYGYTF.

This clonotype was counted many times. The chain carries TRBV6-6 and TRBJ2-7; weak D call: TRBD2 (7 bases). CDR1 and CDR2 from the germline V gene are MNHNY and SVGAGI (reference sequence). V lost 6 bases, J lost 3 bases, and 18 bases lay in between. This CDR3 comprises 15 residues. CDR3 sequence (DNA): TGTGCCAGCAGCTCCTTTCGGGGGGCCGACTACGAGCAGTACTTC. It yields the protein CASSSFRGADYEQYF.

The chain has TRBV12-3 or TRBV12-4 and TRBJ2-5, with 7 bases matching TRBD1. The CDR3 is 14 residues long. The ends lost 1 base at V and 4 bases at J; junction bases unmatched: 3. The CDR3 DNA sequence: TGTGCCAGCAGTTTAGTGTCAGGGGGAGAGACCCAGTACTTC. Residues: CASSLVSGGETQYF.

The chain combines TRBV5-1 with TRBJ2-7; a weak D match, TRBD1 (6 bases). V lost 0 bases and J 5 bases, leaving 15 bases between the germline ends. This CDR3 has 15 residues. Per the germline V gene, CDR1 is SGHRS and CDR2 is YFSETQ. The CDR3 DNA follows: TGCGCCAGCAGCTTGGAATCAGGGGTATCCAACGAGCAGTACTTC. Amino acids: CASSLESGVSNEQYF.

This clonotype was seen at least ten times. The chain couples TRBV20-1 to TRBJ2-5; 7 nucleotides agree with TRBD2. The germline V gene has CDR1 DFQATT and CDR2 SNEGSKA (reference sequence). V shed 2 bases, J shed 4 bases, and the junction held 7 bases outside the gene matches. The CDR3 has 14 amino acids. CDR3 residues: CSARRAGSGETQYF. CDR3 DNA: TGCAGTGCTAGAAGAGCGGGAAGTGGAGAGACCCAGTACTTC.

This clonotype appeared many times. The V gene is TRBV12-3 or TRBV12-4, the J gene TRBJ1-3; D is uncertain. The CDR3 length is 15 residues. Trimming took 6 bases from V and 1 from J, leaving 13 bases between them. The CDR3 is CASSQIGGSGNTIYF. The DNA of the CDR3 is TGTGCCAGCAGCCAAATCGGAGGGTCTGGAAACACCATATATTTT.

Only a few counts were recorded for this clonotype. This chain joins TRBV6-2 or TRBV6-3 and TRBJ2-5; 8 nucleotides align to TRBD2. CDR3 length equals 17 residues. Losses at the gene ends were 7 bases for V and 5 bases for J; bases not matched to a gene: 18. Per germline, CDR1 MNHEY and CDR2 SVGEGT. CDR3 sequence: CASTTKSRAGGGETQYF. The CDR3 nucleotides read TGTGCCAGCACCACAAAATCTAGGGCGGGAGGAGGGGAGACCCAGTACTTC.